This T cell receptor beta chain was found in a study of blood T cell repertoires in COVID-19. Study processing details: It was from reference gene primer amplification that nucleated cell counts were estimated. Using immunoSEQ multiplex PCR, the repertoire was profiled, and TCRdb retains in-frame clones only, with some absent. That table supplies the V and J calls and clone size; D and trimming were determined from the DNA. The sample includes about 200,000 clones, about three quarters of them seen just once. This CDR3 comprises 14 residues. Germline CDR1 is SGHTA and CDR2 is FQGNSA. Trimming removed 5 bases at V and 9 bases at J, with 17 bases between.

The sample taken for sequencing was peripheral blood. This clonotype originated in a woman in her 70s with acute or convalescent COVID-19. The rearrangement joins TRBV7-2 to TRBJ2-1, with D tentatively TRBD1 (6 bases). The CDR3 DNA sequence: TGTGCCAGCAGCACCTACAGGGAAGGGAGTGAGCAGTTCTTC. This codes for CASSTYREGSEQFF.